These 17 T cell receptor beta chains came from one sample sequenced in a study of tumor and adjacent non-tumor tissue in lung cancer. Three rounds of nested PCR, following a modified ARM-PCR protocol, produced the TCRbeta library. TCRdb re-derived calls from the multiplex PCR reads in MiXCR, one entry per CDR3 protein. The sample consists of under 85,000 distinct CDR3 sequences, approximately 82% of them appearing once. No cell sorting was done before RNA was extracted from the tissue. More than 3 cm separated this lung sample from the edge of the tumor. Sequenced input: distant non-tumor lung tissue. These receptors all stem from a man between 65 and 85 years old with non-small cell lung cancer.

Concerning this clonotype: The junction and the germline gene differ at one end; a read error may be behind it. This chain joins TRBV20-1 and TRBJ2-7, with D perhaps TRBD2 (7 bases). Germline-derived CDR1 and CDR2 are DFQATT and SNEGSKA (reference sequence). The CDR3 covers 15 residues. The CDR3 region has the DNA TGCAGTGTTAGAGAAGGACTAGGGGGGATCTACGAGCAATACTTC. The encoded protein is CSVREGLGGIYEQYF.

To note about this clonotype: A read error may account for a junction end that differs from germline. This sequence joins TRBV11-3 and TRBJ2-3, with a possible D match to TRBD2 (5 bases). Germline CDR1 is SGHNT and CDR2 is YENEEA. This CDR3 contains 15 residues. This CDR3 reads CDSKSREVRTDKQYF. In DNA form, the CDR3 reads TGTGATAGCAAAAGTCGGGAAGTAAGAACAGATAAGCAGTATTTT. Using reference TRBV11-3 and TRBJ2-3 for the parts outside the CDR3, the full variable domain is EAGVVQSPRYKIIEKKQPVAFWCNPISGHNTLYWYLQNLGQGPELLIRYENEEAVDDSQLPKDRFSAERLKGVDSTLKIQPAELGDSAVYLCDSKSREVRTDKQYFGPGTRLTVL.

The chain links TRBV6-1 to TRBJ2-1; 10 bases fit TRBD1. The length of the CDR3 is 14 residues. Germline CDR1 and CDR2: MNHNS and SASEGT. The DNA of the CDR3 is TGTGACAGTAGTGGGACAGGGGAATTGGATGTGCAATTCTTC. This translates into CDSSGTGELDVQFF.

The genes are TRBV5-6 and TRBJ2-1; a weak D match, TRBD1 (6 bases). Trimming took off 5 bases at V and 4 bases at J, with 19 bases between the two ends. CDR3 length: 16 amino acids. Germline-derived CDR1 and CDR2 are SGHDT and YYEEEE. CDR3 DNA sequence: TGTGCCAGCAGTTCCGGTAGGGGGAGCCCTTACAATGAGCAGTTCTTC. Translating gives CASSSGRGSPYNEQFF.

Remarks on this clonotype: Likely a read error: the CDR3 ends without its conserved phenylalanine or tryptophan. The V call is TRBV29-1, the J call TRBJ1-1; D not resolved. This CDR3 has 12 amino acids. Germline V gene sequence: CDR1 SQVTM, CDR2 ANQGSEA. In DNA form, the CDR3 reads TGCATCGTTGTGGCGGAGAGGCTTGAAGCTTTCTAT. It yields the protein CIVVAERLEAFY.

This clonotype came up once. At one end, the junction sequence differs from germline, possibly due to a read error. The chain joins TRBV11-3 to TRBJ1-1; the D gene is possibly TRBD1 (5 bases). Germline CDR1 is SGHNT and CDR2 is YENEEA. The CDR3 is made up of 15 amino acids. As DNA, the CDR3 is TGTGCCAGCAGTTTAGACGGGGCTTTGAAGAATGAAGCTTTCTTT. This translates into CASSLDGALKNEAFF.

The chain links TRBV5-4 to TRBJ2-5; D is possibly TRBD2 (6 bases). CDR3 length: 15 amino acids. The germline V and J ends were trimmed by 0 bases and 14 bases, with 23 bases remaining between them. Germline CDR1 SGHNT, CDR2 YYREEE (reference sequence). In nucleotides, the CDR3 is TGTGCCAGCAGCTTGGCGGGAGTTGTTGGGGAGATCCAATACTTC. Protein: CASSLAGVVGEIQYF.

With regard to this clonotype: Mismatch with germline at one junction end may stem from a read error. The chain couples TRBV6-2 or TRBV6-3 to TRBJ1-2; tentatively, D is TRBD1 (6 bases). CDR1 and CDR2 from the germline V gene are MNHEY and SVGEGT. The CDR3 runs to 11 residues. The CDR3 region is CASSTGYGCTF. The CDR3 DNA is TGTGCCAGCAGTACAGGGTATGGCTGCACCTTC.

With regard to this clonotype: The junction departs from germline at one end; a sequencing error may be responsible. The rearrangement uses TRBV20-1 and TRBJ2-7; the D is unclear. The CDR3 runs 13 residues. Looked up from germline, CDR1 is DFQATT and CDR2 is SNEGSKA (reference sequence). CDR3 residues: CGARDPGAYEQYF. The CDR3 DNA reads TGCGGTGCTAGAGATCCGGGTGCCTACGAGCAGTACTTC.

A word on this clonotype: Relative to the germline gene, one junction end is altered; a read error may explain this. The genes are TRBV4-1 and TRBJ2-7, with D perhaps being TRBD1 or TRBD2 (5 bases each). CDR1 and CDR2 (germline): MGHRA, YSYEKL. The CDR3 length is 14 residues. The CDR3 bases are TGCACCAGCAGCCAAGCACGGGACGGTTACGTACAGTACTTC. It specifies CTSSQARDGYVQYF.

For this clonotype: One junction end does not reproduce the germline sequence, and a read error may be involved. The rearrangement uses TRBV4-1 and TRBJ2-5; D unresolved. The CDR3 runs to 15 residues. The V gene's germline CDR1 is MGHRA and CDR2 YSYEKL. In nucleotides, the CDR3 is TGCGCCAGCAGCCAAGTTCTTCAACGCAAAGATACCCAGCACTTC. This sequence encodes CASSQVLQRKDTQHF.

Notes on this clonotype: This CDR3 is missing its conserved last phenylalanine or tryptophan, likely due to a read error. The CDR3 reads CTSSSVGPEAFI. CDR3 sequence (DNA): TGTACCAGCAGCTCGGTCGGCCCGGAAGCTTTCATT. The chain couples TRBV11-1 to TRBJ1-1; D uncertain. Germline V CDR1 and CDR2: SGHAT, FQDESV (reference sequence). The CDR3 extends over 12 amino acids.

This clonotype was seen a single time. A read error may account for a junction end that differs from germline. This chain connects TRBV29-1 to TRBJ1-2, with 9 bases lining up with TRBD1. Germline assignment: CDR1 SQVTM and CDR2 ANQGSEA. The CDR3 spans 13 residues. The CDR3 protein is CGVIEQGAGGDTF. The CDR3 region has the DNA TGCGGCGTTATCGAACAGGGGGCAGGGGGCGACACCTTC.

Worth noting for this clonotype: This may stem from a read error, because a much larger clone lies one nucleotide away. V and J are TRBV7-8 and TRBJ2-5; 10 bases agree with TRBD2. The V gene's germline CDR1 is SGHVS and CDR2 FQNEAQ. The CDR3 extends over 18 amino acids. The CDR3 DNA reads TGTGCCAGCAGCATAAGGATGTCTAGCGGGAGCCGCCAAGAGATCCAGTACTTC. It codes for CASSIRMSSGSRQEIQYF.

In regard to this clonotype: This clone may be a read error of a much larger clone one base away. The gene calls are TRBV6-1 and TRBJ2-1; the D gene is possibly TRBD2 (6 bases). Looked up from germline, CDR1 is MNHNS and CDR2 is SASEGT. This CDR3 is built from 16 residues. V shed 1 base and J shed 4 bases, with 14 bases lying between them. CDR3 residues: CASSEDHRGIYNEQFF. CDR3 nucleotide sequence: TGTGCCAGCAGTGAAGATCATCGGGGGATATACAATGAGCAGTTCTTC.

Of note for this clonotype: This may come from a read error, since a much larger clone is one base off. The chain is built from TRBV5-4 and TRBJ1-1; D is unclear. Germline V lookup: CDR1 SGHNT, CDR2 YYREEE (reference sequence). The CDR3 spans 14 residues. V lost 3 bases and J 0 bases, leaving 9 bases between the germline ends. The CDR3, as DNA: TGTGCCAGCAGCTCCAATAGTATGAACACTGAAGCTTTCTTT. It yields the protein CASSSNSMNTEAFF.

There are many counts of this clonotype. V gene TRBV7-8 combines with J gene TRBJ2-7, with TRBD2 matching 7 bases. Looked up from germline, CDR1 is SGHVS and CDR2 is FQNEAQ. V shed 2 bases, J shed 3 bases, and the junction held 4 bases outside the gene matches. There are 14 residues in the CDR3. For the CDR3, the DNA is TGTGCCAGCAGCTTATCGGGAGGAAACTACGAGCAGTACTTC. It codes for CASSLSGGNYEQYF.